These 21 T cell receptor beta chains originate from one sample sequenced in a study of cytomegalovirus exposure and HLA in healthy donors. Primers: 60 Vbeta forward and 13 Jbeta reverse. Produced via immunoSEQ multiplex PCR; TCRdb's table is partial and in-frame only. Found here are fewer than 250,000 clones, 65% to 85% of them singletons; the top ten hold about 3%. The sequenced sample was PBMCs. The receptors originated from a man aged 25-45 years in good health and CMV-seronegative.

CDR3 sequence: CASNPWERGTGELFF. The CDR3 coding sequence is TGTGCCAGCAACCCCTGGGAACGGGGCACCGGGGAGCTGTTTTTT. The rearrangement joins TRBV9 to TRBJ2-2; D is perhaps TRBD2 (5 bases). V was clipped by 6 bases and J by 4 bases, with 16 bases between them. This CDR3 region has 15 residues. The germline V gene has CDR1 SGDLS and CDR2 YYNGEE. Using reference TRBV9 and TRBJ2-2 for the parts outside the CDR3, the full variable domain is DSGVTQTPKHLITATGQRVTLRCSPRSGDLSVYWYQQSLDQGLQFLIQYYNGEERAKGNILERFSAQQFPDLHSELNLSSLELGDSALYFCASNPWERGTGELFFGEGSRLTVL.

V usage is TRBV27 and J usage is TRBJ1-4; D gene ambiguous. Per the germline V gene, CDR1 is MNHEY and CDR2 is SMNVEV (reference sequence). V was pared by 5 bases and J by 8 bases, with 12 bases between. This CDR3 region has 13 residues. The CDR3 loop reads CASSPRGGEKLFF. CDR3 DNA sequence: TGTGCCAGCAGTCCTCGGGGTGGAGAAAAACTGTTTTTT.

The V gene is TRBV9, the J gene TRBJ2-7; a weak D match, TRBD2 (6 bases). Trimming pared 0 bases from V and 2 bases from J, leaving 12 bases between. The CDR3 sequence is 15 residues long. Looked up from germline, CDR1 is SGDLS and CDR2 is YYNGEE. The CDR3 loop reads CASSVGGEAAYEQYF. The CDR3 DNA follows: TGTGCCAGCAGCGTAGGAGGGGAGGCAGCCTACGAGCAGTACTTC.

V and J are TRBV21-1 and TRBJ1-5; the D call of TRBD1 is as the table states it, not checked on the DNA. TRBV21-1 is termed a pseudogene. This CDR3 region has 19 residues. This chain's CDR3 is CASTISYRDRAGANQPQHF. CDR3 DNA: TGTGCCAGCACTATATCTTATCGGGACAGGGCAGGAGCCAATCAGCCCCAGCATTTT.

The chain carries TRBV6-5 and TRBJ2-7, with TRBD1 matching over 11 bases. Germline V lookup: CDR1 MNHEY, CDR2 SVGAGI. Losses at the gene ends were 4 bases for V and 3 bases for J; bases not matched to a gene: 2. The CDR3 is 14 residues long. CDR3 region: CASSSGTGGYEQYF. For the CDR3, the DNA is TGTGCCAGCAGTTCCGGGACAGGGGGCTACGAGCAGTACTTC.

This clone has just one count. The chain employs TRBV14 and TRBJ1-1; D gene unclear. Germline CDR1 SGHDN, CDR2 FVKESK. V was shortened by 4 bases and J by 0 bases, with 9 bases between the two germline ends. The CDR3 is made up of 14 amino acids. The CDR3 bases are TGTGCCAGCAGCCGGTCAGGTATGAACACTGAAGCTTTCTTT. It specifies CASSRSGMNTEAFF.

The chain couples TRBV11-2 to TRBJ2-1; D perhaps matches TRBD2 (5 bases). Germline CDR1 reads SGHAT; CDR2 reads FQNNGV. This CDR3 region has 16 residues. V lost 0 bases and J 6 bases, leaving 15 bases between the germline ends. The CDR3 here is CASSLDHGSGINEQFF. Here the CDR3 DNA reads TGTGCCAGCAGCTTAGATCACGGCTCGGGGATCAATGAGCAGTTCTTC.

The chain employs TRBV7-3 and TRBJ1-1, with 7 bases lining up with TRBD1. CDR3 length: 15 residues. Unmatched junction bases numbered 4, after V lost 2 bases and J lost 1 base. CDR1 and CDR2 from the germline V gene are SGHTA and FQGTGA. CDR3 region: CASSLQGTANTEAFF. DNA of the CDR3: TGTGCCAGCAGCTTACAAGGGACAGCGAACACTGAAGCTTTCTTT.

This chain links TRBV6-1 with TRBJ1-1; D not resolved. Germline V gene data show CDR1 as MNHNS and CDR2 as SASEGT. Trimming shortened V by 3 bases and J by 6 bases, and 14 bases separated the two germline ends. The CDR3 extends over 14 amino acids. CDR3 nucleotides: TGTGCCAGCAGTGATAACTTAGTACTTCCTGAAGCTTTCTTT. Translating it yields CASSDNLVLPEAFF.

This sequence joins TRBV6-1 and TRBJ2-7, with 12 bases lining up with TRBD1. V trimming: 6 bases; J trimming: 3 bases; junction bases outside the gene matches: 3. The V gene's germline CDR1 is MNHNS and CDR2 SASEGT. CDR3 length equals 14 residues. In DNA, the CDR3 is TGTGCCAGCAGATGGGACAGGGGGCTCTACGAGCAGTACTTC. This encodes CASRWDRGLYEQYF.

CDR3 sequence: CASSVGQAPYEQYF. The CDR3, as DNA: TGTGCCAGCAGCGTGGGACAGGCCCCATACGAGCAGTACTTC. The chain couples TRBV9 to TRBJ2-5; 8 nucleotides line up with TRBD1. With the DNA end fitting TRBJ2-7 better, the J assignment may be wrong. Germline values: CDR1 SGDLS, CDR2 YYNGEE. There are 14 residues in the CDR3.

Concerning this clone: Other DNA sequences within the sample encode an identical CDR3. The chain uses TRBV5-1 and TRBJ2-2; D possibly corresponds to TRBD1 (5 bases). V lost 0 bases and J 2 bases, leaving 8 bases between the germline ends. The CDR3 length is 15 residues. In germline, CDR1 is SGHRS, CDR2 YFSETQ. The CDR3 DNA is TGCGCCAGCAGCTTGGGACAGCCCAACACCGGGGAGCTGTTTTTT. Translating it yields CASSLGQPNTGELFF.

As DNA, the CDR3 is TGTGCCAGCAGCTCGACAGGGCTCTACGAGCAGTACTTC. Protein: CASSSTGLYEQYF. The chain combines TRBV5-6 with TRBJ2-7, with 7 bases lining up with TRBD1. CDR1 is SGHDT, CDR2 YYEEEE, per germline. With V trimmed by 3 bases and J by 3 bases, 3 bases remained unmatched. The CDR3 sequence is 13 residues long.

This clone has a handful of counts. The rearrangement uses TRBV6-1 and TRBJ1-4, with 7 bases that match TRBD1. The CDR3 runs to 15 residues. Per the germline V gene, CDR1 is MNHNS and CDR2 is SASEGT. With 3 bases clipped from V and 14 bases from J, the junction kept 15 bases outside the gene matches. The CDR3 region has the DNA TGTGCCAGCAGTGATGCCTACAGGGGAATTCTGCAGCTGTTTTTT. It is translated as CASSDAYRGILQLFF.

V usage is TRBV6-1 and J usage is TRBJ1-5, with 7 bases matching TRBD1. V was clipped by 0 bases and J by 7 bases; unmatched bases: 6. There are 15 residues in the CDR3. Per the germline V gene, CDR1 is MNHNS and CDR2 is SASEGT. CDR3 sequence (DNA): TGTGCCAGCAGTGAAGCATGGGAAGGGGGCCAGCCCCAGCATTTT. Translation: CASSEAWEGGQPQHF.

The chain is built from TRBV4-3 and TRBJ2-7; D gene unclear. The CDR3 spans 14 residues. The V gene lost 0 bases and the J gene lost 2 bases, with 8 bases spanning the gap. Germline lookup yields CDR1 LGHNA and CDR2 YSLEER. CDR3 region: CASSQDLGAYEQYF. The CDR3 region has the DNA TGCGCCAGCAGCCAAGATCTAGGCGCCTACGAGCAGTACTTC.

The V call is TRBV28, the J call TRBJ2-1; 8 bases fit TRBD2. The trim removed 6 bases at V and 8 bases at J, leaving 12 bases unmatched. CDR3 length equals 15 residues. CDR1 and CDR2 from the germline V gene are MDHEN and SYDVKM. The CDR3 region is CASSFLAGGWHEQFF. The CDR3, as DNA: TGTGCCAGCAGCTTCCTGGCGGGGGGATGGCATGAGCAGTTCTTC.

This clone came up a few times. The V call is TRBV5-4, the J call TRBJ1-1; 8 nucleotides align to TRBD1. The germline CDR1 and CDR2 sequences are SGHNT and YYREEE (reference sequence). The CDR3 length is 16 residues. V dropped 3 bases and J dropped 11; count of bases not matched to a gene: 18. The CDR3 DNA sequence: TGTGCCAGCAGCTCGGACAGGGCCACCCAAGTCCCGGTCGCTTTCTTT. Translated: CASSSDRATQVPVAFF.

This chain uses TRBV6-1 with TRBJ1-5, with D possibly TRBD1 on 5 matching bases. V was pared by 8 bases and J by 3 bases, with 11 bases between. This CDR3 comprises 13 residues. CDR1 MNHNS and CDR2 SASEGT come from the germline V gene. CDR3 nucleotides: TGTGCCAGCGCTAGACAGCCCAATCAGCCCCAGCATTTT. Translation: CASARQPNQPQHF.

The chain links TRBV13 to TRBJ2-5; D possibly corresponds to TRBD1 (5 bases). TRBJ2-7 explains the end of the DNA better; the J call may be wrong. CDR1 and CDR2 from the germline V gene are PRHDT and FYEKMQ (reference sequence). This CDR3 region has 14 residues. The CDR3 DNA reads as TGTGCCAGCAGCGCCAAGGACACTACCTACGAGCAGTACTTC. As protein: CASSAKDTTYEQYF.

This chain connects TRBV11-2 to TRBJ2-6; 7 bases map to TRBD1. CDR3 length: 15 residues. Germline CDR1 and CDR2: SGHAT and FQNNGV. Trimming cost V 5 bases and J 2 bases; bases outside gene matches: 3. The CDR3 DNA reads TGTGCCAGCAGCAACAGGGGAGCTGGGGCCAACGTCCTGACTTTC. Its protein is CASSNRGAGANVLTF.